This note documents a single T cell receptor (beta chain) sequence. The CDR3 has 16 amino acids. V was clipped by 3 bases and J by 4 bases; unmatched bases: 9. From germline, CDR1 is MDHEN and CDR2 SYDVKM. The data are from a study of blood T cell repertoires in COVID-19. As for the study in general: Donors in the United States, Italy and Spain gave samples during acute or convalescent COVID-19. T cells, B-cell-depleted T cells, or PBMCs provided the cDNA or gDNA that served as material.

In the original analysis: Estimation of nucleated cell counts relied on the amplification of reference gene primers. Clones were read by immunoSEQ multiplex PCR, and TCRdb kept only the in-frame ones, dropping some. V and J calls and clone size are those listed in that table; D and trimming were worked out from the DNA. The sample lists about 200,000 clones; approximately 91% were seen once. The chain recombines TRBV28 with TRBJ2-7; 10 bases match TRBD1. The source material was peripheral blood. The sequence was collected from a man aged 35 to 55 with acute or convalescent COVID-19. The CDR3 DNA reads as TGTGCCAGCAGTTTTAGGGGACAGGGGTTACGATACGAGCAGTACTTC. It codes for CASSFRGQGLRYEQYF. Together with reference TRBV28 and TRBJ2-7, the CDR3 gives the full variable domain: DVKVTQSSRYLVKRTGEKVFLECVQDMDHENMFWYRQDPGLGLRLIYFSYDVKMKEKGDIPEGYSVSREKKERFSLILESASTNQTSMYLCASSFRGQGLRYEQYFGPGTRLTVT.